The T cell receptor (beta chain) under discussion was sequenced for a study of Ad26.COV2.S vaccination and SARS-CoV-2 variants. Study context: Ad26.COV2.S given intramuscularly, once or twice 56 days apart.

Regarding the study as a whole: Non-spike TCR breadth was similar in vaccine and placebo recipients. An underestimation of total T cell responses may have resulted from the TCR breadth and depth analyses.

Remarks on this clone: What it binds is unknown.

The treatment: around 19 received Ad26.COV2.S at low or high dose, single or two shots; roughly five received placebo; per-sample allocation not given. Sampling happened 63 days after the first vaccine or placebo injection. The table came from immunoSEQ multiplex PCR; TCRdb's copy has only in-frame clones and leaves some out. This repertoire shows about 460,000 clones, nearly 90% found once; its top ten account for 1.7%. The CDR3 length is 16 residues. The germline gives CDR1 LNHDA, CDR2 SQIVND (reference sequence). Trimming took 5 bases from V and 2 from J, leaving 19 bases between them. Sequenced here: peripheral blood, sampled in a trial of Ad26.COV2.S vaccine versus placebo. The clonotype was recovered from a person between 18 and 65 years old who received the Ad26.COV2.S COVID-19 vaccine or a placebo. J is TRBJ2-7 and V is TRBV19; D tentatively reads TRBD1 or TRBD2 (5 bases each). The CDR3 coding sequence is TGTGCCAGTAGTCTTCGACTAACCCAGGGCCCCTACGAGCAGTACTTC. Its protein is CASSLRLTQGPYEQYF.